The 8 T cell receptor beta chains in this list originate from one sample, sequenced in a study of shared clonotypes between healthy human individuals. Naive CD8 cells were CD45RO-negative, positively selected for CCR7, excluding terminally differentiated effector memory CD45RA+ cells. Libraries were prepared by immunoSEQ multiplex PCR; TCRdb keeps only in-frame clonotypes and omits some of them. The sample holds around 2,000,000 clones, 85% to 95% seen once. Sequencing input: naive CD8+ T cells from PBMCs. The receptors derive from a man younger than 35 in good health. Some clones in this sample may be carry-over from other donors' samples.

The V gene is TRBV10-1, the J gene TRBJ2-1; 11 bases map to TRBD2. The CDR3 runs to 15 residues. After removal of 5 bases from V and 7 bases from J, the junction contained 7 bases not matched to a gene. Germline V CDR1 and CDR2: WNHNN, SYGVQD (reference sequence). DNA of the CDR3: TGCGCCAGCAGTCCCAGACTAGCGGGATTTAATGAGCAGTTCTTC. This encodes CASSPRLAGFNEQFF.

The chain recombines TRBV2 with TRBJ2-2; TRBD2 aligns across 10 bases. With V trimmed by 4 bases and J by 0 bases, 5 bases remained unmatched. Per germline, CDR1 SNHLY and CDR2 FYNNEI. The CDR3 totals 17 residues. The CDR3 spells CASSGTLAGANTGELFF. In DNA form, the CDR3 reads TGTGCCAGCAGTGGGACGCTAGCGGGAGCGAACACCGGGGAGCTGTTTTTT.

The gene calls are TRBV10-3 and TRBJ1-3; D may be TRBD1 (5 bases). CDR1 and CDR2 (germline): ENHRY, SYGVKD. There are 16 residues in the CDR3. The V gene lost 8 bases and the J gene lost 1 base, with 18 bases spanning the gap. For the CDR3, the DNA is TGTGCCATCTCACCTGGGTATGAGGGGTCTGGAAACACCATATATTTT. Translating it yields CAISPGYEGSGNTIYF.

The CDR3 nucleotides are TGTGCCAGCAGCTTTTTTGGGGGAGGCTATGGCTACACCTTC. It specifies CASSFFGGGYGYTF. V and J are TRBV5-4 and TRBJ1-2; D might be TRBD1 (5 bases). Trimming removed 2 bases from V and 4 bases from J, with 12 bases in between. Germline assignment: CDR1 SGHNT and CDR2 YYREEE (reference sequence). The CDR3 has 14 residues.

Points on this clone: Different DNA sequences within this sample yield the same CDR3. The chain combines TRBV9 with TRBJ2-7, with TRBD1 as a possible D gene (5 bases). CDR1 and CDR2 (germline): SGDLS, YYNGEE. Trimming pared 0 bases from V and 0 bases from J, leaving 10 bases between. CDR3 length: 15 amino acids. CDR3: CASSVDDSLSYEQYF. CDR3 in DNA: TGTGCCAGCAGCGTAGACGACAGCCTCTCCTACGAGCAGTACTTC.

For the CDR3, the DNA is TGCGCCAGCAGCACCACCCCCGGACTAGCGGTAACAGCCCGAGGGTGGGAGACCCAGTACTTC. Its protein is CASSTTPGLAVTARGWETQYF. V gene TRBV5-1 combines with J gene TRBJ2-5, with 10 bases fitting TRBD2. CDR1 and CDR2 from the germline V gene are SGHRS and YFSETQ. This CDR3 is 21 amino acids long. The V and J ends lost 4 bases and 5 bases, in that order; junction bases with no gene match: 26.

V gene TRBV28 combines with J gene TRBJ2-2; 9 bases are a match to TRBD1. With V trimmed by 4 bases and J by 4 bases, 10 bases remained unmatched. This CDR3 has 17 amino acids. The germline CDR1 and CDR2 sequences are MDHEN and SYDVKM. The chain's CDR3 is CASSSITGTGTTGELFF. In DNA, the CDR3 is TGTGCCAGCAGTTCGATAACCGGGACAGGGACCACCGGGGAGCTGTTTTTT.

The DNA of the CDR3 is TGTGCCAGCAGTCTAACAGGGGTGAACACCGGGGAGCTGTTTTTT. This sequence encodes CASSLTGVNTGELFF. The gene calls are TRBV6-5 and TRBJ2-2; 7 bases map to TRBD1. This CDR3 is 15 amino acids long. Germline lookup yields CDR1 MNHEY and CDR2 SVGAGI. Germline trimming cut 5 bases from V and 1 base from J; bases unmatched to any gene: 4.